A single sample is the source of the 25 T cell receptor beta chains below, sequenced in a study of blood T cell repertoires in COVID-19. TCRdb's copy holds only in-frame clones and misses some; the assay was immunoSEQ multiplex PCR. The table includes 240,000 or so clones, 70% to 90% detected once. The specimen sequenced was peripheral blood. The receptors were sampled from a woman aged 30 to 39 with acute or convalescent COVID-19.

The chain carries TRBV2 and TRBJ2-7, with D maybe TRBD1 (6 bases). Germline V gene sequence: CDR1 SNHLY, CDR2 FYNNEI. The CDR3 has 12 amino acids. Between the trimmed V and J ends, which lost 7 bases and 7 bases, there was a span of 14 bases. CDR3 loop: CASTYRVGEQYF. In DNA form, the CDR3 reads TGTGCCAGCACCTACAGGGTGGGGGAGCAGTACTTC. The full variable domain, rest sourced from reference TRBV2 and TRBJ2-7, is EPEVTQTPSHQVTQMGQEVILRCVPISNHLYFYWYRQILGQKVEFLVSFYNNEISEKSEIFDDQFSVERPDGSNFTLKIRSTKLEDSAMYFCASTYRVGEQYFGPGTRLTVT.

This clone appeared a few times. This rearrangement joins TRBV3-1 (or the pseudogene TRBV3-2) to TRBJ2-7; D remains ambiguous. Germline V gene sequence: CDR1 LGHDT, CDR2 YNNKEL (reference sequence). Trimming cost V 0 bases and J 4 bases, with 4 bases left between them. The CDR3 spans 12 residues. The CDR3 nucleotides read TGTGCCAGCAGCCAAGACAGGTACGAGCAGTACTTC. Protein product: CASSQDRYEQYF.

This clone was seen a single time. V is TRBV6-5 and J is TRBJ2-4; 8 positions match TRBD2. Per germline, CDR1 MNHEY and CDR2 SVGAGI. The V segment lost 4 bases and the J segment 0 bases; nucleotides outside the gene matches: 2. The CDR3 has 15 residues. This CDR3 reads CASSSAGVAKNIQYF. The CDR3 region has the DNA TGTGCCAGCAGTTCAGCGGGAGTAGCCAAAAACATTCAGTACTTC.

The V gene is TRBV9, the J gene TRBJ2-7, with TRBD2 as a possible D gene (5 bases). This CDR3 comprises 15 residues. CDR1 SGDLS and CDR2 YYNGEE come from the germline V gene. Trimming removed 0 bases at V and 0 bases at J, with 10 bases between. CDR3 protein: CASSVGIGSSYEQYF. The CDR3 DNA reads as TGTGCCAGCAGCGTAGGCATAGGGAGCTCCTACGAGCAGTACTTC.

The chain is built from TRBV2 and TRBJ2-5, with 7 positions matching TRBD2. This CDR3 has 15 residues. Germline V gives CDR1 SNHLY, CDR2 FYNNEI. The V and J ends lost 0 bases and 4 bases, in that order; junction bases with no gene match: 5. In DNA, the CDR3 is TGTGCCAGCAGTGAAGCGCGCCCGGGAGGAGAGACCCAGTACTTC. This codes for CASSEARPGGETQYF.

This clone was counted a few times. A much more abundant neighbour one base away suggests this may be a read error. The chain uses TRBV12-3 or TRBV12-4 and TRBJ1-2; 7 bases are shared with TRBD1. The CDR3 runs 13 residues. V was clipped by 5 bases and J by 2 bases; unmatched bases: 2. The CDR3 spells CASSEQGNYGYTF. CDR3 sequence (DNA): TGTGCCAGCAGTGAACAGGGGAACTATGGCTACACCTTC.

The V and J genes are TRBV29-1 and TRBJ1-1, with D possibly TRBD1 on 5 matching bases. With 1 base removed from V and 5 bases from J, the gap between germline ends came to 17 bases. The CDR3 runs to 15 residues. Germline CDR1 and CDR2: SQVTM and ANQGSEA. The CDR3 region has the DNA TGCAGCGTTGAAGCCCGACGGGGGAAAGTGACTGAAGCTTTCTTT. Translated, it gives CSVEARRGKVTEAFF.

The chain uses TRBV18 and TRBJ1-5; 12 bases line up with TRBD1. The V gene end was trimmed by 3 bases and the J gene end by 7 bases; junction bases not matched to a gene: 4. Looked up from germline, CDR1 is KGHSH and CDR2 is LQKENI. The length of the CDR3 is 15 residues. The CDR3 DNA follows: TGTGCCAGCTCACCCTTGGGACAGGGGGCCCAGCCCCAGCATTTT. Translating it yields CASSPLGQGAQPQHF.

This chain joins TRBV29-1 and TRBJ2-1; D is possibly TRBD2 (6 bases). V dropped 4 bases and J dropped 1 base, with 8 bases sitting between them. The CDR3 totals 13 residues. Germline V gene sequence: CDR1 SQVTM, CDR2 ANQGSEA. The CDR3 is CSVGGGSYNEQFF. The CDR3 nucleotides are TGCAGCGTTGGGGGAGGATCCTACAATGAGCAGTTCTTC.

The DNA of the CDR3 is TGCGCCAGCAGCTTTCGACTAGATAGCACAGATACGCAGTATTTT. Protein: CASSFRLDSTDTQYF. The rearrangement uses TRBV4-3 and TRBJ2-3; the D gene is possibly TRBD2 (6 bases). Germline CDR1 reads LGHNA; CDR2 reads YSLEER. The CDR3 loop spans 15 amino acids. V dropped 5 bases and J dropped 0 bases, with 12 bases sitting between them.

This sequence joins TRBV7-9 and TRBJ1-6; D is ambiguous. The CDR3 extends over 18 amino acids. Germline CDR1 and CDR2: SEHNR and FQNEAQ (reference sequence). Trimming shortened V by 1 base and J by 0 bases, and 13 bases separated the two germline ends. The CDR3 nucleotides are TGTGCCAGCAGCTTAGAGTCTGTGGGGAGCTCCTATAATTCACCCCTCCACTTT. It translates to CASSLESVGSSYNSPLHF.

This clone was detected once. This sequence joins TRBV15 and TRBJ1-6, with a tentative D call TRBD1 (6 bases). Trimming took 3 bases from V and 7 from J, leaving 13 bases between them. The CDR3 is 15 residues long. Germline CDR1 and CDR2: LNHNV and YYDKDF (reference sequence). CDR3 DNA: TGTGCCACCAGCAGGTACAGGGATGGGAATTCACCCCTCCACTTT. It codes for CATSRYRDGNSPLHF.

The V gene is TRBV27, the J gene TRBJ1-2; D unclear. CDR1 is MNHEY, CDR2 SMNVEV, per germline (reference sequence). The CDR3 totals 11 residues. V gave up 6 bases and J gave up 3 bases, with 5 bases separating them. CDR3 amino acids: CASRDYYGYTF. The CDR3 nucleotides read TGTGCCAGCAGAGACTACTATGGCTACACCTTC.

This chain connects TRBV12-3 or TRBV12-4 to TRBJ1-5; 9 positions match TRBD1. The CDR3 length is 13 residues. V trimming: 8 bases; J trimming: 7 bases; junction bases outside the gene matches: 6. The CDR3 region is CASGTGGGQPQHF. Here the CDR3 DNA reads TGTGCCAGCGGTACAGGGGGCGGGCAGCCCCAGCATTTT.

The rearrangement links TRBV19 to TRBJ1-2; 11 bases are a match to TRBD1. The germline V gene has CDR1 LNHDA and CDR2 SQIVND (reference sequence). Germline trimming cut 8 bases from V and 2 bases from J; bases unmatched to any gene: 10. The CDR3 runs 16 residues. The CDR3 region is CASRGQGESENYGYTF. For the CDR3, the DNA is TGTGCCAGTCGGGGACAGGGGGAGTCGGAGAACTATGGCTACACCTTC.

V and J are TRBV11-2 and TRBJ1-1; D is uncertain. Looked up from germline, CDR1 is SGHAT and CDR2 is FQNNGV. CDR3 length equals 12 residues. Trimming pared 8 bases from V and 0 bases from J, leaving 7 bases between. The CDR3 region has the DNA TGTGCCAGCGGGAGGTTGAACACTGAAGCTTTCTTT. Protein product: CASGRLNTEAFF.

The V gene is TRBV5-1, the J gene TRBJ2-3; D ambiguous. The germline gives CDR1 SGHRS, CDR2 YFSETQ. Between the trimmed V and J ends, which lost 2 bases and 0 bases, there was a span of 16 bases. The CDR3 is made up of 17 amino acids. The chain's CDR3 is CASSLYPSDLSTDTQYF. The CDR3 nucleotides are TGCGCCAGCAGCTTATACCCTAGTGACTTGAGCACAGATACGCAGTATTTT. Complete variable domain (other parts from reference TRBV5-1 and TRBJ2-3): KAGVTQTPRYLIKTRGQQVTLSCSPISGHRSVSWYQQTPGQGLQFLFEYFSETQRNKGNFPGRFSGRQFSNSRSEMNVSTLELGDSALYLCASSLYPSDLSTDTQYFGPGTRLTVL.

V gene TRBV7-9 combines with J gene TRBJ2-5; D is unclear. CDR1 and CDR2 (germline): SEHNR, FQNEAQ (reference sequence). This CDR3 has 13 amino acids. V was shortened by 3 bases and J by 2 bases, with 7 bases between the two germline ends. The CDR3 reads CASSFRVQETQYF. The CDR3 nucleotides read TGTGCCAGCAGCTTCCGGGTTCAAGAGACCCAGTACTTC.

The chain joins TRBV3-1 (or the pseudogene TRBV3-2) to TRBJ2-7; 8 bases map to TRBD2. Per the germline V gene, CDR1 is LGHDT and CDR2 is YNNKEL (reference sequence). The CDR3 totals 15 residues. V lost 4 bases to trimming and J lost 4 bases; unmatched junction nucleotides: 9. This CDR3 is CASSPSSSGSYEQYF. CDR3 sequence (DNA): TGTGCCAGCAGCCCGTCGTCCAGCGGGAGTTACGAGCAGTACTTC.

The chain links TRBV30 to TRBJ1-2; D gene uncertain. CDR3 length: 15 amino acids. The V gene lost 2 bases and the J gene lost 4 bases, with 17 bases spanning the gap. The V gene's germline CDR1 is GTSNPN and CDR2 SVGIG (reference sequence). The CDR3 DNA sequence: TGTGCCTGGAGTTCATCCGGGCAGGCGGGCTATGGCTACACCTTC. Protein sequence: CAWSSSGQAGYGYTF.

This clone was seen once. V usage is TRBV30 and J usage is TRBJ2-1; 9 nucleotides line up with TRBD2. The CDR3 has 16 amino acids. Germline assignment: CDR1 GTSNPN and CDR2 SVGIG (reference sequence). The V gene end was trimmed by 5 bases and the J gene end by 6 bases; junction bases not matched to a gene: 14. In DNA form, the CDR3 reads TGTGCCTGGGCCCACGTGCGCGGGAGGGCCTCCAATGAGCAGTTCTTC. Its translation is CAWAHVRGRASNEQFF. The full variable domain, in which reference TRBV30 and TRBJ2-1 provide the parts outside the CDR3, is SQTIHQWPATLVQPVGSPLSLECTVEGTSNPNLYWYRQAAGRGLQLLFYSVGIGQISSEVPQNLSASRPQDRQFILSSKKLLLSDSGFYLCAWAHVRGRASNEQFFGPGTRLTVL.

The chain employs TRBV12-5 and TRBJ2-3; a weak D match, TRBD1 (6 bases). The CDR3 is 15 amino acids. V was pared by 7 bases and J by 6 bases, with 20 bases between. Germline assignment: CDR1 LGHNT and CDR2 FRNRAP. The CDR3 protein is CASDDGGPIVDTQYF. CDR3 sequence (DNA): TGTGCTAGTGACGATGGGGGCCCGATTGTGGATACGCAGTATTTT.

The rearrangement uses TRBV5-4 and TRBJ2-7, with 9 nucleotides matching TRBD2. CDR3 length: 14 residues. V shed 0 bases, J shed 4 bases, and the junction held 2 bases outside the gene matches. Germline lookup yields CDR1 SGHNT and CDR2 YYREEE (reference sequence). The CDR3 here is CASSLVAGGYEQYF. Here the CDR3 DNA reads TGTGCCAGCAGCTTGGTGGCGGGAGGGTACGAGCAGTACTTC.

The genes are TRBV5-5 and TRBJ2-3; TRBD1 matches at 9 bases. Unmatched junction bases numbered 7, after V lost 6 bases and J lost 2 bases. The CDR3 contains 15 residues. CDR1 SGHKS and CDR2 YYEKEE come from the germline V gene (reference sequence). CDR3 DNA sequence: TGTGCCAGCAACGGACAGGGGCCCTTCACAGATACGCAGTATTTT. Translating it yields CASNGQGPFTDTQYF.

The rearrangement links TRBV18 to TRBJ1-2; D unclear. Germline CDR1 KGHSH, CDR2 LQKENI. V dropped 2 bases and J dropped 4 bases, with 17 bases sitting between them. This CDR3 spans 16 amino acids. CDR3 loop: CASSPSSPPLVYGYTF. The CDR3 coding sequence is TGTGCCAGCTCACCATCTTCCCCTCCGTTAGTCTATGGCTACACCTTC.